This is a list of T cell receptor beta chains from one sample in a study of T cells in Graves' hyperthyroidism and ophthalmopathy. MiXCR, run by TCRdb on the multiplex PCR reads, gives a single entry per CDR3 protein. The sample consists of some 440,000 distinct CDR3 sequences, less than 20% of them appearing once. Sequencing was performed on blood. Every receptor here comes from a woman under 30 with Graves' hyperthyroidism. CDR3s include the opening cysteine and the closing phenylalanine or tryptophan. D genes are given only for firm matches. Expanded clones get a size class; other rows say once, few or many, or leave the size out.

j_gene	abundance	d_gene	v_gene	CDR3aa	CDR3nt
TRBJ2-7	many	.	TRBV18	CASSTDGQYYEQYF	TGTGCCAGCTCAACCGATGGACAGTACTACGAGCAGTACTTC
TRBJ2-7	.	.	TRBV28	CASSLRWAEQYF	TGTGCCAGCAGTTTACGCTGGGCCGAGCAGTACTTC
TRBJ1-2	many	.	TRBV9	CASSVAQTNYGYTF	TGTGCCAGCAGCGTAGCACAGACTAACTATGGCTACACCTTC
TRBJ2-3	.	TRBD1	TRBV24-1	CATSEPGTGHTDTQYF	TGTGCCACCAGTGAACCCGGGACAGGGCACACAGATACGCAGTATTTT
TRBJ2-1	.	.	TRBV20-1	CSPQSGGKNEQFF	TGCAGTCCCCAGTCAGGAGGGAAGAATGAGCAGTTCTTC
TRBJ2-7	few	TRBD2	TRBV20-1	CSARPTSGSGYEQYF	TGCAGTGCTAGACCAACTAGCGGGAGTGGTTACGAGCAGTACTTC
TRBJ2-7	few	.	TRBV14	CASSQGAGTFYEQYF	TGTGCCAGCAGCCAAGGGGCAGGTACTTTCTACGAGCAGTACTTC
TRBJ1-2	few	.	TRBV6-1	CASSGGINYGYTF	TGTGCCAGCAGTGGGGGGATCAACTATGGCTACACCTTC
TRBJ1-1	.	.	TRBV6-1	CAAGDTALAGAFF	TGTGCCGCGGGCGACACGGCGTTGGCGGGGGCTTTCTTT
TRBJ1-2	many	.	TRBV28	CASSFVAPNYGYTF	TGTGCCAGCAGTTTTGTAGCACCTAACTATGGCTACACCTTC
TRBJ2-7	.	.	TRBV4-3	CASSQDRVSIYEQYF	TGCGCCAGCAGCCAAGATCGGGTTAGCATCTACGAGCAGTACTTC
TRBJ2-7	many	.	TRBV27	CASSLWSGSDEQYF	TGTGCCAGCAGTTTATGGTCAGGATCGGACGAGCAGTACTTC
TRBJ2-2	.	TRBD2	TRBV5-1	CASSLRLAGGRYNTGELFF	TGCGCCAGCAGCTTGCGGCTAGCGGGAGGGCGGTATAACACCGGGGAGCTGTTTTTT
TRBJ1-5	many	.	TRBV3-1	CASSRTGVNQPQHF	TGTGCCAGCAGCCGCACAGGAGTCAATCAGCCCCAGCATTTT
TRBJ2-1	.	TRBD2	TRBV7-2	CASSFNPAGRYNEQFF	TGTGCCAGCAGCTTCAACCCAGCGGGACGGTACAATGAGCAGTTCTTC
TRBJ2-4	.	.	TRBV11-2	CASSLIPRGSAKNIQYF	TGTGCCAGCAGCTTAATCCCCAGGGGCTCGGCCAAAAACATTCAGTACTTC
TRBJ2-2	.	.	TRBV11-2	CASRPGGDTGELFF	TGTGCCAGTAGGCCAGGGGGGGATACCGGGGAGCTGTTTTTT